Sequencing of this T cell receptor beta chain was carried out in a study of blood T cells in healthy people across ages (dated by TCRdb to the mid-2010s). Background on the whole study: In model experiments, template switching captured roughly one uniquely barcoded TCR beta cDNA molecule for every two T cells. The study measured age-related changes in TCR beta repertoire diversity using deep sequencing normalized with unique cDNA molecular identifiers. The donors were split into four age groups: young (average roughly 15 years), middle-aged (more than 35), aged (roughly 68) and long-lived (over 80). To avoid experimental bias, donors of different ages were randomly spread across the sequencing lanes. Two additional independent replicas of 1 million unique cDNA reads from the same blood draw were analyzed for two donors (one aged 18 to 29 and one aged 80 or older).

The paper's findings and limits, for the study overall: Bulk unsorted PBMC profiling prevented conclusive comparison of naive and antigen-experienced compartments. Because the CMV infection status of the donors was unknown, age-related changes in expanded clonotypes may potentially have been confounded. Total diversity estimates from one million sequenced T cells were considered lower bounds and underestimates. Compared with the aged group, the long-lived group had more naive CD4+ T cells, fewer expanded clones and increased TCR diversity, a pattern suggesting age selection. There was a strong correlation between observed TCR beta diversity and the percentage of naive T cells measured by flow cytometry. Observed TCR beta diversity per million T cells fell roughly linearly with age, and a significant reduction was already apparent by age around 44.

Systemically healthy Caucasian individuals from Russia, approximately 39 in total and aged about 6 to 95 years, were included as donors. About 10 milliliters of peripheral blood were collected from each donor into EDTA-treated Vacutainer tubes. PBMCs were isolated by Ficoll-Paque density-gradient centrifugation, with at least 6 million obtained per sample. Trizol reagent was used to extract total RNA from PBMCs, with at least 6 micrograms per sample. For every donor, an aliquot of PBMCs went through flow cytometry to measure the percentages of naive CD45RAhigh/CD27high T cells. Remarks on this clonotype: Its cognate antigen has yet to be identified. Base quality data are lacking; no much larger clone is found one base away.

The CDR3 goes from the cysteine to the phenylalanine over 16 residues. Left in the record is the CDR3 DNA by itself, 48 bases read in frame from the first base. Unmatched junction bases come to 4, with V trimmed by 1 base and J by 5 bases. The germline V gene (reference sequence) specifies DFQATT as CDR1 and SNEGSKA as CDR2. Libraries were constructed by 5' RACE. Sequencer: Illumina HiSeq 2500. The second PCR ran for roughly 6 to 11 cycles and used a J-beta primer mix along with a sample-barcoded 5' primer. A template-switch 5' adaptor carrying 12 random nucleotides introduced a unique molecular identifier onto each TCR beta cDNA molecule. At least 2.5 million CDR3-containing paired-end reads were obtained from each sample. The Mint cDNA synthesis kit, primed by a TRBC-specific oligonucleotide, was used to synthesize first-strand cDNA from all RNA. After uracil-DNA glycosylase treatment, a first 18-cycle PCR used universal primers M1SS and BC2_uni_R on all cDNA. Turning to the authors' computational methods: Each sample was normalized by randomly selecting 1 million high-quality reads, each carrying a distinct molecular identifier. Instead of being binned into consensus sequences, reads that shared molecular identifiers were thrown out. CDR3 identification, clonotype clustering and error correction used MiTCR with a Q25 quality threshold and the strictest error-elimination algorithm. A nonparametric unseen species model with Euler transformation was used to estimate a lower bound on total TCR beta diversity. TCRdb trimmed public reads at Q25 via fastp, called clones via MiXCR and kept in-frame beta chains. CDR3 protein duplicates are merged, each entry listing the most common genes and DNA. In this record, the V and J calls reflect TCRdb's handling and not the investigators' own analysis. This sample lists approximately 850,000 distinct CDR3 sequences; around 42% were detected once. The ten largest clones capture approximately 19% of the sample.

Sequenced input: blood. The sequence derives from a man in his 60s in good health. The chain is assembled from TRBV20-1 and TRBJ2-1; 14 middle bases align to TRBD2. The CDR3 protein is CSARGGLAGANNEQFF. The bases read TGCAGTGCTAGAGGGGGACTAGCGGGGGCCAACAATGAGCAGTTCTTC.